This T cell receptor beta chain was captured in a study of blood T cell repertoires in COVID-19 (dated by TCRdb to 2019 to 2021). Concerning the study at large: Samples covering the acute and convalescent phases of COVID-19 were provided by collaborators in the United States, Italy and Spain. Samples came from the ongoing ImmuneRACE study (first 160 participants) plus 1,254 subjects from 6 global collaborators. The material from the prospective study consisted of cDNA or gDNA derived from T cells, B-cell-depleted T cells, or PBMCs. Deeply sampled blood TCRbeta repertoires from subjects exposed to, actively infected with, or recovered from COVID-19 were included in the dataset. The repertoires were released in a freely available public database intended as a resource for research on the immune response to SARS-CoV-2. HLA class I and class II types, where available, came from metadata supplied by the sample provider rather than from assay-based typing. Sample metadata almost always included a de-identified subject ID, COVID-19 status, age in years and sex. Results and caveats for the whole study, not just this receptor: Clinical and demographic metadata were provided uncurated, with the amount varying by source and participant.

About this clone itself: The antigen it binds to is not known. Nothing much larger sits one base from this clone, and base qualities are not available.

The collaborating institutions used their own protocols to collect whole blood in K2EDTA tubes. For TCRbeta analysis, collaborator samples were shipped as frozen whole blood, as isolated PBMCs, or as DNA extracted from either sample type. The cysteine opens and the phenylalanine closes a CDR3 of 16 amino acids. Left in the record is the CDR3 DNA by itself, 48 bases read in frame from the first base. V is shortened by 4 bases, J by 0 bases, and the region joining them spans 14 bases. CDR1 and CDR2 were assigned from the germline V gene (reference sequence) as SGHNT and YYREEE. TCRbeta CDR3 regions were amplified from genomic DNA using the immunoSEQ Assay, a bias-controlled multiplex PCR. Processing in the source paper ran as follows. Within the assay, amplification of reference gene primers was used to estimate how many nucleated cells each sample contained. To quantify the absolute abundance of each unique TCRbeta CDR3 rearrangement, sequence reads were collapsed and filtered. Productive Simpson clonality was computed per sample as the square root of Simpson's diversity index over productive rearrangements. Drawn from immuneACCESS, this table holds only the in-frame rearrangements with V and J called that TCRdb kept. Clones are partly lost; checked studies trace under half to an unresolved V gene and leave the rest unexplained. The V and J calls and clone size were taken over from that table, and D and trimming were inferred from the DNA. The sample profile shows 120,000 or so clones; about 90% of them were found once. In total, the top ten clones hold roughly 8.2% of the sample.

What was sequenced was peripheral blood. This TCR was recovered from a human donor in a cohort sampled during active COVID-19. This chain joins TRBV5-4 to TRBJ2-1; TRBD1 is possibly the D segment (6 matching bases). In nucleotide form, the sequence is TGTGCCAGCAGCCCATCCGGGACACGCTCCTACAATGAGCAGTTCTTC. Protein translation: CASSPSGTRSYNEQFF.